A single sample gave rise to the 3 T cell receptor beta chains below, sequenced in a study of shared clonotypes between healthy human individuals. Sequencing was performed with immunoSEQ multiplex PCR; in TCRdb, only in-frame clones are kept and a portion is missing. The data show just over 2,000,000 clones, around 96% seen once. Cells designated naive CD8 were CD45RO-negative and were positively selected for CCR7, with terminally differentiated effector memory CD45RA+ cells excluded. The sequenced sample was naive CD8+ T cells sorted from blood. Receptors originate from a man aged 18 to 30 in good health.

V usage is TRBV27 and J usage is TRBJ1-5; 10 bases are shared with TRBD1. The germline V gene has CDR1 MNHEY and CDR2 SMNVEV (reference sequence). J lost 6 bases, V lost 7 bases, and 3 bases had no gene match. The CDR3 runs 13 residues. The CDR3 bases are TGTGCCAGCAAAGGGACAGGGGTTCAGCCCCAGCATTTT. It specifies CASKGTGVQPQHF.

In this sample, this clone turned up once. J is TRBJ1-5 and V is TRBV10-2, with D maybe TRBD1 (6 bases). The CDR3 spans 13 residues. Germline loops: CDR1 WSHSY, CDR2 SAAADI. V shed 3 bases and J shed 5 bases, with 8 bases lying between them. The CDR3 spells CASSDTGHQPQHF. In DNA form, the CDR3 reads TGCGCCAGCAGTGACACAGGGCATCAGCCCCAGCATTTT.

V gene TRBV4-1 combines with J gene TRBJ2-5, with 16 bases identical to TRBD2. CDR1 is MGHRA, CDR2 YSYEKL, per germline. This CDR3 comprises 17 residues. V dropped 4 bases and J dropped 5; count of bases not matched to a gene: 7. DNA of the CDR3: TGCGCCAGCAGCCCGGGGACTAGCGGGGGGGCCGTGGAGACCCAGTACTTC. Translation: CASSPGTSGGAVETQYF.